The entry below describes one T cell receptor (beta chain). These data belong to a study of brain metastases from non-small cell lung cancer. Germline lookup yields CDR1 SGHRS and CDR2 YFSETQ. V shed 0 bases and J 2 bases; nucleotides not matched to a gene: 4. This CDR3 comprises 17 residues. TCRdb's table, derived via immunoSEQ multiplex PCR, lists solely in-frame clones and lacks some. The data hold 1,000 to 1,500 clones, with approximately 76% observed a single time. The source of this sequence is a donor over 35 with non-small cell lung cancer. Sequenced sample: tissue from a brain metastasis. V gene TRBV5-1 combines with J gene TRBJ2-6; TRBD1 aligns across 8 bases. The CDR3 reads CASSLGTGRPGANVLTF. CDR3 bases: TGCGCCAGCAGCTTGGGGACAGGGAGGCCTGGGGCCAACGTCCTGACTTTC.